The sequence of this TCR beta chain was determined in a study of shared clonotypes between healthy human individuals. The repertoire was sequenced with immunoSEQ multiplex PCR; TCRdb's copy has only in-frame clones and lacks some. The sample has roughly 2,300,000 clones, 80% to 95% seen once; the top ten hold roughly 0.34%. CDR3 length: 16 residues. Trimming removed 5 bases at V and 0 bases at J, with 14 bases between. CDR1 and CDR2 from the germline V gene are GTSNPN and SVGIG (reference sequence). The sequencing input was naive CD4+ T cells from PBMCs. The subset was: CD45RA+ positively selected. The chain joins TRBV30 to TRBJ2-6; D perhaps matches TRBD1 (5 bases). The clonotype comes from a man aged 18-30 years in good health. Some clones in this sample may be carry-over from other donors' samples. The CDR3 region is CAWVQDGVSGANVLTF. CDR3 coding DNA: TGTGCCTGGGTACAGGACGGAGTCTCTGGGGCCAACGTCCTGACTTTC.